Presented here are 13 T cell receptor beta chains from one specimen sequenced in a study of T-cell reconstitution after alpha-beta-depleted transplantation in children. Unique molecular identifiers were used to barcode this TCRbeta library. Each CDR3 protein gets one entry after TCRdb re-called the PCR reads with MiXCR. Here the sample spans fewer than 1 million distinct CDR3 sequences, 15% to 20% being singletons. The sample in question was PBMCs, mostly from graft donor cells, obtained 360 days after TCRalphabeta/CD19-depleted stem cell transplant. Source of these receptors: a male patient between 5 and 17 years old who had a stem cell transplant for acute lymphoblastic leukemia, so the T cells may come from the graft donor.

The sample holds a few counts of this clonotype. The chain has TRBV9 and TRBJ2-2; D gene unclear. V gave up 0 bases and J gave up 6 bases, with 6 bases separating them. Germline-derived CDR1 and CDR2 are SGDLS and YYNGEE. The CDR3 runs 13 residues. CDR3 DNA: TGTGCCAGCAGCGTAGAGGCGTCCGGGGAGCTGTTTTTT. Translating gives CASSVEASGELFF.

This rearrangement joins TRBV5-1 to TRBJ2-7, with 7 bases matching TRBD2. The V and J ends lost 2 bases and 2 bases, in that order; junction bases with no gene match: 7. Per the germline V gene, CDR1 is SGHRS and CDR2 is YFSETQ. The length of the CDR3 is 15 residues. The CDR3 here is CASSFRTGLTYEQYF. In nucleotides, the CDR3 is TGCGCCAGCAGCTTTCGGACGGGACTAACCTACGAGCAGTACTTC.

This clonotype has just a few counts. V usage is TRBV4-1 and J usage is TRBJ2-1; D is possibly TRBD1 or TRBD2 (5 bases each). CDR3 size: 16 residues. The germline V gene encodes CDR1 MGHRA and CDR2 YSYEKL. Deletions cut 1 base from V and 8 bases from J, with 18 bases between. This CDR3 reads CASSQVSGPPLDEQFF. CDR3 nucleotides: TGCGCCAGCAGCCAAGTCTCGGGACCCCCGCTCGATGAGCAGTTCTTC.

This clonotype was detected a few times. This chain links TRBV7-8 with TRBJ2-1; 9 bases match TRBD2. CDR1 and CDR2 (germline): SGHVS, FQNEAQ. The CDR3 extends over 14 amino acids. The V segment lost 1 base and the J segment 8 bases; nucleotides outside the gene matches: 3. The CDR3, as DNA: TGTGCCAGCAGCTTAGTCAGCGGGAGGCATGAGCAGTTCTTC. This sequence encodes CASSLVSGRHEQFF.

The chain combines TRBV18 with TRBJ2-7; either TRBD1 or TRBD2 may supply D (6 bases each). Germline CDR1 is KGHSH and CDR2 is LQKENI. This CDR3 is 15 amino acids long. Trimming took 6 bases from V and 3 from J, leaving 18 bases between them. CDR3 bases: TGTGCCAGCTCCCACCCGCGAGGGGGGCGCTACGAGCAGTACTTC. It is translated as CASSHPRGGRYEQYF.

The sample holds many counts of this clonotype. J is TRBJ2-1 and V is TRBV12-3 or TRBV12-4; tentative D call: TRBD2 (5 bases). The CDR3 loop spans 16 amino acids. The V gene lost 8 bases and the J gene lost 5 bases, with 22 bases spanning the gap. The CDR3 DNA is TGTGCCAGCGGTTATAGCGCCGACCGATTTAACAATGAGCAGTTCTTC. Translated: CASGYSADRFNNEQFF.

In its sample, this clonotype was seen a few times. This chain connects TRBV29-1 to TRBJ2-2; 7 nucleotides agree with TRBD2. The ends lost 4 bases at V and 7 bases at J; junction bases unmatched: 9. The germline CDR1 and CDR2 sequences are SQVTM and ANQGSEA. The CDR3 is 14 residues long. In DNA form, the CDR3 reads TGCAGCGTTGCTGGGGGGGAGGTCGGCGGGGAGCTGTTTTTT. It encodes CSVAGGEVGGELFF.

A few counts support this clonotype. V and J are TRBV6-6 and TRBJ1-1; weak D call: TRBD1 (6 bases). The germline CDR1 and CDR2 sequences are MNHNY and SVGAGI (reference sequence). V lost 1 base and J lost 6, with 9 bases in between. This CDR3 spans 13 amino acids. The CDR3: CASSYWTVPEAFF. The CDR3 coding sequence is TGTGCCAGCAGTTACTGGACAGTCCCTGAAGCTTTCTTT.

The CDR3: CASSPQGQGAAHEQYF. CDR3 bases: TGTGCCAGCTCACCACAGGGGCAGGGGGCGGCCCACGAGCAGTACTTC. The chain combines TRBV18 with TRBJ2-7, with 8 positions matching TRBD1. This CDR3 is 16 amino acids long. Germline CDR1 reads KGHSH; CDR2 reads LQKENI. V lost 1 base, J lost 5 bases, and 10 bases stayed unmatched.

This clonotype was picked up a small number of times. V gene TRBV5-1 combines with J gene TRBJ2-1, with D uncertain. The CDR3 is 16 amino acids. Germline assignment: CDR1 SGHRS and CDR2 YFSETQ. The V and J ends lost 4 bases and 9 bases respectively, with 23 bases between them. The DNA for the CDR3 is TGCGCCAGCAGCCCACGGCCGGCACAACAAAGTGGTGAGCAGTTCTTC. Translation: CASSPRPAQQSGEQFF. The entire variable domain, with the rest obtained from reference TRBV5-1 and TRBJ2-1, is as follows: KAGVTQTPRYLIKTRGQQVTLSCSPISGHRSVSWYQQTPGQGLQFLFEYFSETQRNKGNFPGRFSGRQFSNSRSEMNVSTLELGDSALYLCASSPRPAQQSGEQFFGPGTRLTVL.

This clonotype was seen once. The J gene is TRBJ2-3, the V gene TRBV11-3; D uncertain. V lost 4 bases to trimming and J lost 6 bases, with 11 bases between them. Looked up from germline, CDR1 is SGHNT and CDR2 is YENEEA. This CDR3 is 13 amino acids long. The DNA of the CDR3 is TGTGCCAGCAGCTCAGGCCACGCGGATACGCAGTATTTT. It codes for CASSSGHADTQYF. The whole variable domain, remainder taken from reference TRBV11-3 and TRBJ2-3, is EAGVVQSPRYKIIEKKQPVAFWCNPISGHNTLYWYLQNLGQGPELLIRYENEEAVDDSQLPKDRFSAERLKGVDSTLKIQPAELGDSAVYLCASSSGHADTQYFGPGTRLTVL.

The V call is TRBV4-2, the J call TRBJ2-1; D call uncertain. Germline-derived CDR1 and CDR2 are LGHNA and YNFKEQ. Trimming removed 2 bases at V and 4 bases at J, with 9 bases between. The CDR3 loop spans 14 amino acids. CDR3 sequence: CASSQNWGYNEQFF. CDR3 coding DNA: TGTGCCAGCAGCCAAAACTGGGGATACAATGAGCAGTTCTTC.

This clonotype has just a few counts. CDR3 amino acids: CSVGGRGGSGANVLTF. CDR3 nucleotides: TGCAGCGTTGGAGGCAGAGGGGGCTCTGGGGCCAACGTCCTGACTTTC. This chain connects TRBV29-1 to TRBJ2-6; TRBD1 is a possible D gene (6 bases). The germline gives CDR1 SQVTM, CDR2 ANQGSEA. The V and J ends lost 4 bases and 0 bases respectively, with 13 bases between them. The CDR3 contains 16 residues. Full variable domain (outside the CDR3, taken from reference TRBV29-1 and TRBJ2-6): SAVISQKPSRDICQRGTSLTIQCQVDSQVTMMFWYRQQPGQSLTLIATANQGSEATYESGFVIDKFPISRPNLTFSTLTVSNMSPEDSSIYLCSVGGRGGSGANVLTFGAGSRLTVL.